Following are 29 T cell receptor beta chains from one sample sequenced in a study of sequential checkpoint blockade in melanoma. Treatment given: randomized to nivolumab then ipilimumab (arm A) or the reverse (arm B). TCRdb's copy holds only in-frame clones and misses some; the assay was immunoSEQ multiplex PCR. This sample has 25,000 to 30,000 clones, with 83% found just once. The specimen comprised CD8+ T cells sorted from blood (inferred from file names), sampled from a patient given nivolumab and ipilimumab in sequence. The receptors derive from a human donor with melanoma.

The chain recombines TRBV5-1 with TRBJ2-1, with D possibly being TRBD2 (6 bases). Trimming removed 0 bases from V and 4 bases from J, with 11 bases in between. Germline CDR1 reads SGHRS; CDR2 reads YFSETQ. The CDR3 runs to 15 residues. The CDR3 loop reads CASSLGGTAYNEQFF. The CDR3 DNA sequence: TGCGCCAGCAGCTTGGGCGGGACCGCGTACAATGAGCAGTTCTTC.

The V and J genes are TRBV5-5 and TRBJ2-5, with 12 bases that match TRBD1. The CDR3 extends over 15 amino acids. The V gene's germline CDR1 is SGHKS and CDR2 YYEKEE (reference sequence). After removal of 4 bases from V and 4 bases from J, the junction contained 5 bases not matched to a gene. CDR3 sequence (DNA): TGTGCCAGCAGCGTGGGACAGGGGGCAGGAGAGACCCAGTACTTC. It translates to CASSVGQGAGETQYF.

CDR3 protein: CSVPPDRGLYGYTF. For the CDR3, the DNA is TGCAGCGTTCCCCCTGACAGGGGGCTTTATGGCTACACCTTC. The J gene is TRBJ1-2, the V gene TRBV29-1; TRBD1 agrees at 10 bases. The CDR3 contains 14 residues. The V and J ends lost 5 bases and 5 bases, in that order; junction bases with no gene match: 8. The germline gives CDR1 SQVTM, CDR2 ANQGSEA.

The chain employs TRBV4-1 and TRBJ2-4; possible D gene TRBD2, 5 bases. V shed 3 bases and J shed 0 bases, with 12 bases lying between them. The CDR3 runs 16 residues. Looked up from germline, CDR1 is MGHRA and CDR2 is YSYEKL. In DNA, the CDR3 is TGCGCCAGCAGCCAGTCGCGGGCGGTAGCCAAAAACATTCAGTACTTC. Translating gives CASSQSRAVAKNIQYF.

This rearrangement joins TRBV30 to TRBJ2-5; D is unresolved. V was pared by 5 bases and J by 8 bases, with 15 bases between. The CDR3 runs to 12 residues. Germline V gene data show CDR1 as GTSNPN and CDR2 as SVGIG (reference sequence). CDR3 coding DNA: TGTGCCTGGGGAGAACGAGTAGAAACCCAGTACTTC. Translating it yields CAWGERVETQYF.

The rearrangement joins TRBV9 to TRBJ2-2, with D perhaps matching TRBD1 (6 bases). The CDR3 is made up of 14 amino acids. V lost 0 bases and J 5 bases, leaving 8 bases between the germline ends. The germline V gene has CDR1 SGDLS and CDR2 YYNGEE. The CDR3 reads CASSVEQGTGELFF. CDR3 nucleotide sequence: TGTGCCAGCAGCGTAGAACAGGGTACCGGGGAGCTGTTTTTT.

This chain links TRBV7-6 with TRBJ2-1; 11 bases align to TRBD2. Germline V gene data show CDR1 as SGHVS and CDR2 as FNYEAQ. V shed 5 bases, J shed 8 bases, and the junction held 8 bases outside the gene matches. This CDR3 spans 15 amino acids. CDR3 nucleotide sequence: TGTGCCAGCAGCGGAGGGGTAGCGGGAGGGGATGAGCAGTTCTTC. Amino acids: CASSGGVAGGDEQFF.

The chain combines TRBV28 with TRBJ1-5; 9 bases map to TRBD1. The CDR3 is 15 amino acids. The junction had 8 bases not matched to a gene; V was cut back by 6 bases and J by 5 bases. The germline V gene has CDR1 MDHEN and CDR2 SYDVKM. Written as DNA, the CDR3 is TGTGCCAGCAGCCTTTTACAGGGGGCTTATCAGCCCCAGCATTTT. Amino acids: CASSLLQGAYQPQHF.

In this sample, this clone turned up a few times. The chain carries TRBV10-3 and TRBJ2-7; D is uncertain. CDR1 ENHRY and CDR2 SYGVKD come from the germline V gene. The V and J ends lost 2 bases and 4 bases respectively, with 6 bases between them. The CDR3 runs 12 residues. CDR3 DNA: TGTGCCATCAGTGAGCCCTCTTACGAGCAGTACTTC. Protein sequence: CAISEPSYEQYF.

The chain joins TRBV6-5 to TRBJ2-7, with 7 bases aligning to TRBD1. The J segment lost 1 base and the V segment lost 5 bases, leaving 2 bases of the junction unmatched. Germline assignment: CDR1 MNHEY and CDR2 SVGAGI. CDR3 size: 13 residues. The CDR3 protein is CASSGGQSYEQYF. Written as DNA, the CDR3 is TGTGCCAGCAGTGGGGGACAGTCCTACGAGCAGTACTTC.

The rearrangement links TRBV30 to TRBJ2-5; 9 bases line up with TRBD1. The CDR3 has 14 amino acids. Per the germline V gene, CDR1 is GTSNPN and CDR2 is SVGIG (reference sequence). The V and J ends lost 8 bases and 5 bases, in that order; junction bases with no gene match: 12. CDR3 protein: CAGAHGQGPETQYF. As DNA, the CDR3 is TGTGCCGGGGCGCACGGACAGGGGCCGGAGACCCAGTACTTC.

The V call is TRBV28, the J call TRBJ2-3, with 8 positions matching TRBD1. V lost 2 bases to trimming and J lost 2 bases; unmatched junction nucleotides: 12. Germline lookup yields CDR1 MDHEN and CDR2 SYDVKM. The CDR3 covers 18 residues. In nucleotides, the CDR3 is TGTGCCAGCAGTTTACCGTGGGACAGGCTCCCACTCACAGATACGCAGTATTTT. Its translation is CASSLPWDRLPLTDTQYF.

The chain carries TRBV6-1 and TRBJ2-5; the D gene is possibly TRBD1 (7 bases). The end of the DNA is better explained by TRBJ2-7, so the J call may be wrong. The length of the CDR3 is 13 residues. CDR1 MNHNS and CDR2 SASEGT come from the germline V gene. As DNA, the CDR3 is TGTGCCACCGCAGGGGGGCTAGCCTACGAGCAGTACTTC. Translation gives CATAGGLAYEQYF.

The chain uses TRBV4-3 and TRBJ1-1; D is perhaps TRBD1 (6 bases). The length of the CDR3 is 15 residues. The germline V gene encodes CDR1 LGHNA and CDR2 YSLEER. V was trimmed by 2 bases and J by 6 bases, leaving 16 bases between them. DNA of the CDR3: TGCGCCAGCAGCCAACTGATGGACAGTATCGCTGAAGCTTTCTTT. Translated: CASSQLMDSIAEAFF.

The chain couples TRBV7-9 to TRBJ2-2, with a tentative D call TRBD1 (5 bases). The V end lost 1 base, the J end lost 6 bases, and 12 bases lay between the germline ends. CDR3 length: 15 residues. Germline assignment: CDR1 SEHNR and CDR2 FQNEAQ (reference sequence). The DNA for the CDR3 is TGTGCCAGCAGCTTAGTTGGCAGGGAAGCCGGGGAGCTGTTTTTT. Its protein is CASSLVGREAGELFF. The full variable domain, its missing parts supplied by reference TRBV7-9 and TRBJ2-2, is DTGVSQNPRHKITKRGQNVTFRCDPISEHNRLYWYRQTLGQGPEFLTYFQNEAQLEKSRLLSDRFSAERPKGSFSTLEIQRTEQGDSAMYLCASSLVGREAGELFFGEGSRLTVL.

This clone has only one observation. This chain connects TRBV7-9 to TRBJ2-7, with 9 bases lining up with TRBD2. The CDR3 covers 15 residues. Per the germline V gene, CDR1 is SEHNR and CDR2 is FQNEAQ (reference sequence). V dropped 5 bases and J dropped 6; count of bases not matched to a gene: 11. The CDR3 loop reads CASSPLPGAGGEQYF. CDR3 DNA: TGTGCCAGCAGCCCATTACCGGGAGCGGGGGGCGAGCAGTACTTC.

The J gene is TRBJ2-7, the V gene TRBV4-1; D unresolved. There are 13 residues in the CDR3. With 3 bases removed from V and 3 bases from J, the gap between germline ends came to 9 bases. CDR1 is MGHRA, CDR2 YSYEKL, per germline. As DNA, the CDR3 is TGCGCCAGCAGCCAGCTGAGGCTCTACGAGCAGTACTTC. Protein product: CASSQLRLYEQYF.

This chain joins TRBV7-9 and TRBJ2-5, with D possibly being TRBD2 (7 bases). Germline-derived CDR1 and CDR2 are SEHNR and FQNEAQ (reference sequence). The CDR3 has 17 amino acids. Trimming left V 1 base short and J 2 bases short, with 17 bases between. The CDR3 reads CASSLGKGGGTQETQYF. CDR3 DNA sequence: TGTGCCAGCAGCTTAGGAAAGGGCGGGGGCACACAAGAGACCCAGTACTTC.

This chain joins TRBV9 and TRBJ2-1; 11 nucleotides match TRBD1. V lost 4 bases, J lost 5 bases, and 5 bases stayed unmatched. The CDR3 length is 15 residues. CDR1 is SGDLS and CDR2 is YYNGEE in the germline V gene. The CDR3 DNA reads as TGTGCCAGCAGCTGGACAGGGGGCCATGACAATGAGCAGTTCTTC. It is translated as CASSWTGGHDNEQFF.

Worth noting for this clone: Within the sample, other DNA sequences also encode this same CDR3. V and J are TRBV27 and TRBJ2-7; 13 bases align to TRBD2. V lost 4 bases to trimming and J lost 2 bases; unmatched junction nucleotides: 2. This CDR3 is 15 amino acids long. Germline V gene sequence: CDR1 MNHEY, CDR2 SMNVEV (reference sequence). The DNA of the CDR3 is TGTGCCAGCAGTTCGGGACTAGCGGGACCCTACGAGCAGTACTTC. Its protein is CASSSGLAGPYEQYF.

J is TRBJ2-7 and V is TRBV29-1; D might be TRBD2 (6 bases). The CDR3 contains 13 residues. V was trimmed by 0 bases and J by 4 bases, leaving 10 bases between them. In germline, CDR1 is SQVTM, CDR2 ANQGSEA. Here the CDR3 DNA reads TGCAGCGTTGAAGACAAGAGCGGGTACGAGCAGTACTTC. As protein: CSVEDKSGYEQYF.

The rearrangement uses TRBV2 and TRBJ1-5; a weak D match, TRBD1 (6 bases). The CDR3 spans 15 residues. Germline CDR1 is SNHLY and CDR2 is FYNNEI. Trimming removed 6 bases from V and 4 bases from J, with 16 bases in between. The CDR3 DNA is TGTGCCAGCAGCCAAGGACAGATTGGAAATCAGCCCCAGCATTTT. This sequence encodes CASSQGQIGNQPQHF.

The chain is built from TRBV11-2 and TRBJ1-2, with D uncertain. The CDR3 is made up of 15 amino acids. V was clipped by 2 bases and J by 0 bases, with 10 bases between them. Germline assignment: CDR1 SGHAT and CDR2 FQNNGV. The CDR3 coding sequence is TGTGCCAGCAGCTTACTGGGCAGGTCTAACTATGGCTACACCTTC. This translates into CASSLLGRSNYGYTF.

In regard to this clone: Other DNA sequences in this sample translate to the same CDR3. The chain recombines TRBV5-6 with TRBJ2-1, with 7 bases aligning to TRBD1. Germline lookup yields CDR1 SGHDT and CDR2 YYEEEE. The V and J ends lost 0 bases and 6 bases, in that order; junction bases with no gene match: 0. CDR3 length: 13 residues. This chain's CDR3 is CASSLAGGNEQFF. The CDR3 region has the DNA TGTGCCAGCAGCTTGGCAGGGGGCAATGAGCAGTTCTTC.

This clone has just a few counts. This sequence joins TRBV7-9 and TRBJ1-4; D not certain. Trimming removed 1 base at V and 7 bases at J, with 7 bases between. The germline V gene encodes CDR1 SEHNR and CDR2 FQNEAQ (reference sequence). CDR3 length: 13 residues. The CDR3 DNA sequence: TGTGCCAGCAGCTTAGGACTGGGTGAAAAACTGTTTTTT. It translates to CASSLGLGEKLFF.

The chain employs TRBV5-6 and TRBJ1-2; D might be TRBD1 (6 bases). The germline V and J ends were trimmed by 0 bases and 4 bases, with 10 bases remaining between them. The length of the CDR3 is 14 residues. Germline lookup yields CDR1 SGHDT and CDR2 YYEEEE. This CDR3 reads CASSLVQGSYGYTF. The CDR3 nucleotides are TGTGCCAGCAGCTTGGTCCAGGGGAGCTATGGCTACACCTTC.

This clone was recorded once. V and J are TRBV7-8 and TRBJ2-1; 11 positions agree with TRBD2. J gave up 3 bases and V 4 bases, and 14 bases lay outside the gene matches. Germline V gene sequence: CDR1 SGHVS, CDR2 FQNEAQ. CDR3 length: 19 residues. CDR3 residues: CASSSRRLAGGPVYNEQFF. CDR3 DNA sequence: TGTGCCAGCAGCTCCCGGCGGCTAGCGGGGGGTCCCGTCTACAATGAGCAGTTCTTC.

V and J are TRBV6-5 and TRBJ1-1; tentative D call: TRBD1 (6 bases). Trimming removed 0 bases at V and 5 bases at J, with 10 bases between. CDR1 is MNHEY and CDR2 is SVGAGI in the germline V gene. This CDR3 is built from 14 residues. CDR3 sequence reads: CASSYSDRNTEAFF. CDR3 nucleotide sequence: TGTGCCAGCAGTTACTCCGACAGGAATACTGAAGCTTTCTTT.

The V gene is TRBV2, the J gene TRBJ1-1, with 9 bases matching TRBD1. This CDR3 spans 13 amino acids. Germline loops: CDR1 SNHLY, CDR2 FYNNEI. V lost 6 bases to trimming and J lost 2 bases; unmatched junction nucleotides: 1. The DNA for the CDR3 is TGTGCCAGCAGACAGGGGGCCAACACTGAAGCTTTCTTT. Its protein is CASRQGANTEAFF.